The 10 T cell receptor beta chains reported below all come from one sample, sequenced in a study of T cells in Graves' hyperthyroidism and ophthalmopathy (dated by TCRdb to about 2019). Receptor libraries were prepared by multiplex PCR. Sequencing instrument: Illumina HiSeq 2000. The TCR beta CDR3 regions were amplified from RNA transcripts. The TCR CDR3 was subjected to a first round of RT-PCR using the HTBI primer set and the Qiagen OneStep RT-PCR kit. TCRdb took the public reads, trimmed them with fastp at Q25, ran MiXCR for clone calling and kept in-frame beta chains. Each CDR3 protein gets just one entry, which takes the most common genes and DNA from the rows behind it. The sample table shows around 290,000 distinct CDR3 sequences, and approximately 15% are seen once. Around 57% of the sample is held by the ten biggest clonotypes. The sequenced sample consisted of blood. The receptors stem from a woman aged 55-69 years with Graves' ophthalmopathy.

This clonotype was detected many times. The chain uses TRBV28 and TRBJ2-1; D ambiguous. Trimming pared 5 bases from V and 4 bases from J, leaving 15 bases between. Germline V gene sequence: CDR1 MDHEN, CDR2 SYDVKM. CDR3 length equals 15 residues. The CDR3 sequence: CASSVQSKEYNEQFF. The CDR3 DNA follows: TGTGCCAGCAGTGTACAATCAAAAGAGTACAATGAGCAGTTCTTC.

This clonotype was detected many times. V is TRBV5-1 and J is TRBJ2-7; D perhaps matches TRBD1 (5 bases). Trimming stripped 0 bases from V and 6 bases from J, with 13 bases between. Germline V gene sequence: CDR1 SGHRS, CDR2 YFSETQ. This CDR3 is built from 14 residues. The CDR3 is CASSLGQGSSEQYF. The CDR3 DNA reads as TGCGCCAGCAGCTTGGGCCAGGGAAGCTCCGAGCAGTACTTC.

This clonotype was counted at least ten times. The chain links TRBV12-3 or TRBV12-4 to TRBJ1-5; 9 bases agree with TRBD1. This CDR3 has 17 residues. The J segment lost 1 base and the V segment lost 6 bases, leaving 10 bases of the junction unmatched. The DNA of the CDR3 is TGTGCCAGCAGCCAAAACAGGGGGCTGAGGAGCAATCAGCCCCAGCATTTT. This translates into CASSQNRGLRSNQPQHF.

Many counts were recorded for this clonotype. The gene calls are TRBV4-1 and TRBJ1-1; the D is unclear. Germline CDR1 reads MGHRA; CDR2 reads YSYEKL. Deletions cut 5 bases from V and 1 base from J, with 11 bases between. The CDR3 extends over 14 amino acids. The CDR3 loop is CASSSTATNTEAFF. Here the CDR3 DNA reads TGCGCCAGCAGCTCAACAGCCACGAACACTGAAGCTTTCTTT.

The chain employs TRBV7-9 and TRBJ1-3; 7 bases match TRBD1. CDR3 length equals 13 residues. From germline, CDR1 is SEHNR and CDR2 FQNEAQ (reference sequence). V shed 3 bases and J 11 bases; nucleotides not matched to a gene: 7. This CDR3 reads CASSLGQLEAIYF. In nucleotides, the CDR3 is TGTGCCAGCAGCTTGGGACAGTTAGAGGCCATATATTTT.

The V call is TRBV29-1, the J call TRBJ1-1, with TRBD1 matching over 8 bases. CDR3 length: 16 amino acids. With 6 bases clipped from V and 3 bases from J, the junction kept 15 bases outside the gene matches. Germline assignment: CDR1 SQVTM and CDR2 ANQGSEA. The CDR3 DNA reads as TGCAGCGTCGCTGCCCCGGGACAGGCTTCTGACACTGAAGCTTTCTTT. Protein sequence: CSVAAPGQASDTEAFF.

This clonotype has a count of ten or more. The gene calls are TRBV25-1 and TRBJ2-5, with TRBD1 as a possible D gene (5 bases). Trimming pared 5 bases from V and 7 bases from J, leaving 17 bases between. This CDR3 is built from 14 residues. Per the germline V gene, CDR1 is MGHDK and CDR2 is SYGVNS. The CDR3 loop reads CASSITGTKGTQYF. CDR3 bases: TGTGCCAGCAGTATTACAGGAACGAAGGGGACCCAGTACTTC.

The CDR3 reads CASSFTGVEEKLFF. The CDR3 coding sequence is TGCGCCAGCAGCTTTACAGGGGTGGAGGAAAAACTGTTTTTT. The genes are TRBV5-1 and TRBJ1-4, with TRBD1 matching over 7 bases. The ends lost 2 bases at V and 8 bases at J; junction bases unmatched: 6. The CDR3 consists of 14 residues. Germline assignment: CDR1 SGHRS and CDR2 YFSETQ.

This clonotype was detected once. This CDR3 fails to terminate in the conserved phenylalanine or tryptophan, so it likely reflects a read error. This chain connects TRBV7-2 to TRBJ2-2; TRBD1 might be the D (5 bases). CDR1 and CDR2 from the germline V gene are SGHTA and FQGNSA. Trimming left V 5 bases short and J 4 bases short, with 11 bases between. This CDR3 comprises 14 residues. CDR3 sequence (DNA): TGTGCCAGCAGCCAGGGCAGTCTCACCGGGGAGCTGTTTCTT. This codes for CASSQGSLTGELFL.

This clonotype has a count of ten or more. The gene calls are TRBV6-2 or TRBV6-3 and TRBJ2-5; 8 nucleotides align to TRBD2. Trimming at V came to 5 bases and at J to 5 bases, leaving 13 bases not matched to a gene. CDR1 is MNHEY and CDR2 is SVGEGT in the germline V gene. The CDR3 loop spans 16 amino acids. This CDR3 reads CASSTPTSGLIETQYF. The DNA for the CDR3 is TGTGCCAGCAGTACGCCAACTAGCGGCCTCATTGAGACCCAGTACTTC.